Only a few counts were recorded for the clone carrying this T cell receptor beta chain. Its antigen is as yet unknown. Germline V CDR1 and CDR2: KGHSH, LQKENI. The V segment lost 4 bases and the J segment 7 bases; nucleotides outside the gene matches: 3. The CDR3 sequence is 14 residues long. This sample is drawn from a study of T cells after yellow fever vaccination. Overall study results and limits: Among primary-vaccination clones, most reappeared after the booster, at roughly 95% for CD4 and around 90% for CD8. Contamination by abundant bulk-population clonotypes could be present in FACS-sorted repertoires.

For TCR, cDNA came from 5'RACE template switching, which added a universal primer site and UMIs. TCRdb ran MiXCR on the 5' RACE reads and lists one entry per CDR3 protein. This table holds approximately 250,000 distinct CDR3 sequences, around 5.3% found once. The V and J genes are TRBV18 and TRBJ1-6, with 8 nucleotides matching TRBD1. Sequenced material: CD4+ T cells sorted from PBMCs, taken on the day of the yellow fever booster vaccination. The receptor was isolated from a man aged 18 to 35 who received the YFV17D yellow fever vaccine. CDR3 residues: CASSLWTGNSPLHF. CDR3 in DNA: TGTGCCAGCTCACTTTGGACAGGGAATTCACCCCTCCACTTT.